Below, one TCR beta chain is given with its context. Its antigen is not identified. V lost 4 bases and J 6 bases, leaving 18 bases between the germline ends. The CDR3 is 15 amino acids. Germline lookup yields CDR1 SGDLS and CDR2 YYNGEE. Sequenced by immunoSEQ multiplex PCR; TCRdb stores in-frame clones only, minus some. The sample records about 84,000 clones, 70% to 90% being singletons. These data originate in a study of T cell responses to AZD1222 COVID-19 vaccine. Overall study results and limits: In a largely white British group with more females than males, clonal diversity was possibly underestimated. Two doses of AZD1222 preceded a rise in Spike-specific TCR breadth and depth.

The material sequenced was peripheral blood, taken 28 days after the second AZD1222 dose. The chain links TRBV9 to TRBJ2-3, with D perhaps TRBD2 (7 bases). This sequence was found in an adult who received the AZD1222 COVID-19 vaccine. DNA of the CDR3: TGTGCCAGCAGCATCAAGGGAGGGGGTGCGGATACGCAGTATTTT. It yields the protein CASSIKGGGADTQYF. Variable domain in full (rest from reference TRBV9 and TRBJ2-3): DSGVTQTPKHLITATGQRVTLRCSPRSGDLSVYWYQQSLDQGLQFLIQYYNGEERAKGNILERFSAQQFPDLHSELNLSSLELGDSALYFCASSIKGGGADTQYFGPGTRLTVL.